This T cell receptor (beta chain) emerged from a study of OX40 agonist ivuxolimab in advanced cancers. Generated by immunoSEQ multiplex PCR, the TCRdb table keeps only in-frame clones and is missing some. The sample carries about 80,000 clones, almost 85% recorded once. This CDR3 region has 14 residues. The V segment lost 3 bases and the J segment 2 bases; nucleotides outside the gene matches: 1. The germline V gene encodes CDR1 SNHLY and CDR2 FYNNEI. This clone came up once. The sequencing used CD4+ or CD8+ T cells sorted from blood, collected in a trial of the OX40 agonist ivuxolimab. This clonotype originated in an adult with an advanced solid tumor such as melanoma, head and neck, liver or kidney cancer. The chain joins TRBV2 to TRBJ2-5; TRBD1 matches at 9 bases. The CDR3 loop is CASSDGTGQETQYF. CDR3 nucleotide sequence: TGTGCCAGCAGTGATGGGACAGGGCAAGAGACCCAGTACTTC.